These 8 T cell receptor beta chains were sequenced from one sample in a study of PD-1 blockade in classical Hodgkin lymphoma. Specified time point: cycle 4 day 1 (C4D1), after more than five weeks of nivolumab. The patients all showed relapse after autologous stem cell transplantation, while their brentuximab vedotin exposure varied. Only in-frame clones appear in the TCRdb table, and some are missing; sequencing was by immunoSEQ multiplex PCR. This table holds roughly 48,000 clones, approximately 86% found once. Material: peripheral blood mononuclear cells (PBMCs), obtained before the fourth cycle of nivolumab. These receptors came from a human donor with classical Hodgkin lymphoma.

The V gene is TRBV5-1, the J gene TRBJ1-1; D is possibly TRBD1 (5 bases). Trimming took 0 bases from V and 4 from J, leaving 13 bases between them. The CDR3 runs 15 residues. Germline V gene sequence: CDR1 SGHRS, CDR2 YFSETQ. The CDR3 loop is CASSLAQGKGTEAFF. Here the CDR3 DNA reads TGCGCCAGCAGCTTGGCCCAGGGTAAGGGCACTGAAGCTTTCTTT.

The genes are TRBV14 and TRBJ2-2; 10 bases are shared with TRBD1. Germline V gene lookup returns CDR1 SGHDN and CDR2 FVKESK. The CDR3 covers 16 residues. V shed 4 bases, J shed 0 bases, and the junction held 2 bases outside the gene matches. The CDR3 here is CASSPGTGANTGELFF. The DNA for the CDR3 is TGTGCCAGCAGCCCGGGGACAGGGGCGAACACCGGGGAGCTGTTTTTT.

V and J are TRBV5-5 and TRBJ1-6, with no clear D. Germline V CDR1 and CDR2: SGHKS, YYEKEE (reference sequence). This CDR3 comprises 14 residues. Trimming pared 4 bases from V and 13 bases from J, leaving 18 bases between. The CDR3 nucleotides read TGTGCCAGCAGCCAGGAGCTTATGACCCAGCCCCTCCACTTT. As protein: CASSQELMTQPLHF.

Details on this clone: One end of the junction is discordant with germline, which a read error may explain. Distinct nucleotide sequences in the sample also encode this CDR3. The chain links TRBV6-6 to TRBJ1-3; D perhaps matches TRBD1 (6 bases). This CDR3 has 14 amino acids. The V gene's germline CDR1 is MNHNY and CDR2 SVGAGI (reference sequence). The CDR3, as DNA: TGTGCCAGTAGTTACGGGACAAACGGAAACACCATATATTTT. Encoded protein: CASSYGTNGNTIYF.

The chain couples TRBV5-5 to TRBJ1-1; D is ambiguous. V shed 6 bases and J shed 0 bases, with 9 bases lying between them. The CDR3 covers 13 residues. Germline V gene sequence: CDR1 SGHKS, CDR2 YYEKEE (reference sequence). Here the CDR3 DNA reads TGTGCCAGCAAAAGGGATTTGAACACTGAAGCTTTCTTT. Protein sequence: CASKRDLNTEAFF.

The V gene is TRBV6-5, the J gene TRBJ2-7; 9 bases are shared with TRBD1. V lost 4 bases to trimming and J lost 0 bases; unmatched junction nucleotides: 7. The CDR3 contains 16 residues. The germline V gene encodes CDR1 MNHEY and CDR2 SVGAGI. CDR3 DNA sequence: TGTGCCAGCAGTTCCCCCGGGACAGGGAACTCCTACGAGCAGTACTTC. This encodes CASSSPGTGNSYEQYF.

The V and J genes are TRBV7-2 and TRBJ1-2; D gene ambiguous. This CDR3 contains 14 residues. The germline V and J ends were trimmed by 1 base and 3 bases, with 9 bases remaining between them. Germline values: CDR1 SGHTA, CDR2 FQGNSA. The CDR3 DNA sequence: TGTGCCAGCAGCTTAGTTCCGGGTGACTATGGCTACACCTTC. This translates into CASSLVPGDYGYTF. The entire variable domain, with the rest obtained from reference TRBV7-2 and TRBJ1-2, is as follows: GAGVSQSPSNKVTEKGKDVELRCDPISGHTALYWYRQSLGQGLEFLIYFQGNSAPDKSGLPSDRFSAERTGGSVSTLTIQRTQQEDSAVYLCASSLVPGDYGYTFGSGTRLTVV.

The chain employs TRBV4-2 and TRBJ2-1; TRBD1 agrees at 9 bases. V lost 0 bases, J lost 2 bases, and 5 bases stayed unmatched. The CDR3 spans 17 residues. CDR1 is LGHNA, CDR2 YNFKEQ, per germline. As DNA, the CDR3 is TGTGCCAGCAGCCAAGACCTTACAGGGGGCGCCTACAATGAGCAGTTCTTC. Amino acid sequence: CASSQDLTGGAYNEQFF.